This record looks at one TCR beta chain sequence and its context. The entry originates in a study of blood T cells in healthy people across ages. This CDR3 has 18 residues. Germline CDR1 and CDR2: MGHRA and YSYEKL. V was shortened by 0 bases and J by 4 bases, with 21 bases between the two germline ends. Combining a sample-barcoded 5' primer with a J-beta primer mix, a second PCR ran for about 6 to 12 cycles. One entry per CDR3 protein results from TCRdb running MiXCR on the 5' RACE reads. The sample has under 1,000,000 distinct CDR3 sequences, 35% to 40% seen once. The sample comprised blood. This chain links TRBV4-1 with TRBJ1-2, with a weak D call TRBD1 (6 bases). This sequence was found in a man between 18 and 29 years old in good health. The CDR3 nucleotides are TGCGCCAGCAGCCAAGATCCCCTGAGCCGACAGGACTTCTATGGCTACACCTTC. Translated: CASSQDPLSRQDFYGYTF.